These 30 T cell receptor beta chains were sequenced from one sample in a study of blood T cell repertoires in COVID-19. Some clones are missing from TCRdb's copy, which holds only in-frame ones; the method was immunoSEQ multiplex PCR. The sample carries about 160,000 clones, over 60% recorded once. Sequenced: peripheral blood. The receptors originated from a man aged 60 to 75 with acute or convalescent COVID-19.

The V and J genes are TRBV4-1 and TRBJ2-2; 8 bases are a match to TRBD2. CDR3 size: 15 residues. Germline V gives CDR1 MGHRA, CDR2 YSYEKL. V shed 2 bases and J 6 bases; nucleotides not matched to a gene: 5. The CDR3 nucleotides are TGCGCCAGCAGCCAACGGGGGGGCATGTCCGGGGAGCTGTTTTTT. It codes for CASSQRGGMSGELFF.

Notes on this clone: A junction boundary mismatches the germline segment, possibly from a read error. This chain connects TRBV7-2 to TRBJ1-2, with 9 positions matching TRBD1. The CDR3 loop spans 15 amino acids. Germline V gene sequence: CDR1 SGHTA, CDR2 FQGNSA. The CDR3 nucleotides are TGTGCCAGCACCTTAACCGGGACAGGGACGAATGGCTACACCTTC. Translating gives CASTLTGTGTNGYTF.

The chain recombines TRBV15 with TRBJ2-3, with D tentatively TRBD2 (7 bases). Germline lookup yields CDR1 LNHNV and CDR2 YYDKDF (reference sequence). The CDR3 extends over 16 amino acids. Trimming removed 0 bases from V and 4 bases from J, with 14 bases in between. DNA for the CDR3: TGTGCCACCAGCAGAGAACGGGGGGCCCTTTCAGATACGCAGTATTTT. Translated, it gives CATSRERGALSDTQYF.

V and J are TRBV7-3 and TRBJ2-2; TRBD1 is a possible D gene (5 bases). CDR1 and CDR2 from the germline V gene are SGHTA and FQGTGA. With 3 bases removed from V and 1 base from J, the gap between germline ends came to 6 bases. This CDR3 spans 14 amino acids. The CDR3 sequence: CASSLQGNTGELFF. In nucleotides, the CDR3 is TGTGCCAGCAGCTTGCAGGGGAACACCGGGGAGCTGTTTTTT.

The CDR3 nucleotides are TGTGCCAGTCGGGACAGTTTAGCCAAAAACATTCAGTACTTC. Its translation is CASRDSLAKNIQYF. The rearrangement links TRBV19 to TRBJ2-4; TRBD1 matches at 7 bases. The germline gives CDR1 LNHDA, CDR2 SQIVND (reference sequence). The junction had 4 bases not matched to a gene; V was cut back by 8 bases and J by 0 bases. The CDR3 covers 14 residues.

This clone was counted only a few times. CDR3 nucleotide sequence: TGCAGCGTTGCGACAGGGTATAACTATGGCTACACCTTC. Its protein is CSVATGYNYGYTF. The gene calls are TRBV29-1 and TRBJ1-2; 7 bases fit TRBD1. This CDR3 has 13 residues. With V trimmed by 4 bases and J by 1 base, 3 bases remained unmatched. Germline CDR1 and CDR2: SQVTM and ANQGSEA.

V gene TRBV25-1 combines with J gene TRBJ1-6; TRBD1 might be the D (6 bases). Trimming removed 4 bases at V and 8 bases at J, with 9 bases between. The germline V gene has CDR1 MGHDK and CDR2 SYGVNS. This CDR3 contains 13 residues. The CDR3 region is CASSVAGDSPLHF. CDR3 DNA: TGTGCCAGCAGTGTAGCAGGGGATTCACCCCTCCACTTT.

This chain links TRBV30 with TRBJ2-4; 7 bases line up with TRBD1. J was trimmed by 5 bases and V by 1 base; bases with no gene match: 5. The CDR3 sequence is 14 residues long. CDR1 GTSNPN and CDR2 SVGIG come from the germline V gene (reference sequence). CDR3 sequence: CAWSANDRENIQYF. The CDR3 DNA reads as TGTGCCTGGAGTGCAAACGACAGGGAAAACATTCAGTACTTC.

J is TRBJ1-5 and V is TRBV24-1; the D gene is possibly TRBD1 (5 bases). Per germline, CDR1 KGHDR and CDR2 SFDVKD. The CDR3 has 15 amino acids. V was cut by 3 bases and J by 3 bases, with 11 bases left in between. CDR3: CATSDDDSYNQPQHF. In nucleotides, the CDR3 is TGTGCCACCAGTGATGATGACAGCTACAATCAGCCCCAGCATTTT.

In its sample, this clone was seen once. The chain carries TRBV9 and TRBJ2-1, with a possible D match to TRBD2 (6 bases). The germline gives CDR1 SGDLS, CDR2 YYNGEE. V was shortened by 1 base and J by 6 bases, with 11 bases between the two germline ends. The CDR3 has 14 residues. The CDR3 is CASSVQLAGNEQFF. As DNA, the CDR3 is TGTGCCAGCAGCGTACAACTAGCAGGCAATGAGCAGTTCTTC.

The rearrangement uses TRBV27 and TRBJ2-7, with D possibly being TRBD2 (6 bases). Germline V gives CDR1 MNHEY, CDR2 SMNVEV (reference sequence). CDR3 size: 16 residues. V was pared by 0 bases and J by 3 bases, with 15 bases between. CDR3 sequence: CASSLSAGPLVYEQYF. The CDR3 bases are TGTGCCAGCAGTTTATCCGCGGGGCCCTTAGTCTACGAGCAGTACTTC.

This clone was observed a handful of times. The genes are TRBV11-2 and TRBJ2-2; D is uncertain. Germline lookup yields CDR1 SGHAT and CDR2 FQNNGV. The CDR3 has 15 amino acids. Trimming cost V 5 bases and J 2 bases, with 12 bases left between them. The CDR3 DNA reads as TGTGCCAGCAGCGCTAATGCCGGTAACACCGGGGAGCTGTTTTTT. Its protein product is CASSANAGNTGELFF.

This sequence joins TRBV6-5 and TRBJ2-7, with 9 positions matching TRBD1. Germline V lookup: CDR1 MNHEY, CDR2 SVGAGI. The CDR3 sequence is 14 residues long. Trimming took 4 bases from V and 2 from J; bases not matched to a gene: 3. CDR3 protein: CASSWTGDTYEQYF. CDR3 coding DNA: TGTGCCAGCAGTTGGACAGGGGACACCTACGAGCAGTACTTC.

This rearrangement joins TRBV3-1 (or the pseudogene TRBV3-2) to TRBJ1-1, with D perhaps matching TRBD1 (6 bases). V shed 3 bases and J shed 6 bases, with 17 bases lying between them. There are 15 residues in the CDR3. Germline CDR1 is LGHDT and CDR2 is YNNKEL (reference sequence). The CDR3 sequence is CASSQDADRIAEAFF. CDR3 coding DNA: TGTGCCAGCAGCCAGGACGCTGACAGGATAGCTGAAGCTTTCTTT.

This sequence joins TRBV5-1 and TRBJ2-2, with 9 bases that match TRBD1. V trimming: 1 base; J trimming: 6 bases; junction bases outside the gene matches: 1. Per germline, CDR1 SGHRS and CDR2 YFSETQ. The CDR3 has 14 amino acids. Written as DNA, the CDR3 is TGCGCCAGCAGCTTGACAGGGGGCCCCGGGGAGCTGTTTTTT. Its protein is CASSLTGGPGELFF.

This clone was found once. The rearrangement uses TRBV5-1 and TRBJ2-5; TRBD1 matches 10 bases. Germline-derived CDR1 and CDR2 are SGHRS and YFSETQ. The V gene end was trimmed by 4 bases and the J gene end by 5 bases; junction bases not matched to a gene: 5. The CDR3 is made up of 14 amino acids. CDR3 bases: TGCGCCAGCAGCGGACAGGGGGTTTCCGAGACCCAGTACTTC. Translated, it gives CASSGQGVSETQYF.

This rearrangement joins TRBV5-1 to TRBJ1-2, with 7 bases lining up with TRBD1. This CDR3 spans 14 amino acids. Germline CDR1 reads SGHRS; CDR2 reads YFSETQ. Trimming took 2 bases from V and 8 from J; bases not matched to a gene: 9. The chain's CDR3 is CASSFQEGAQGYTF. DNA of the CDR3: TGCGCCAGCAGCTTTCAGGAGGGGGCGCAAGGCTACACCTTC.

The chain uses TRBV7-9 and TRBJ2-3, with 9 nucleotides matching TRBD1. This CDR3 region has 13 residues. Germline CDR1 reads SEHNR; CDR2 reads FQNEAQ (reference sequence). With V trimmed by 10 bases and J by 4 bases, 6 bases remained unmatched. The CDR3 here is CAIDRGGADTQYF. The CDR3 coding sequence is TGTGCCATCGACAGGGGGGGCGCAGATACGCAGTATTTT.

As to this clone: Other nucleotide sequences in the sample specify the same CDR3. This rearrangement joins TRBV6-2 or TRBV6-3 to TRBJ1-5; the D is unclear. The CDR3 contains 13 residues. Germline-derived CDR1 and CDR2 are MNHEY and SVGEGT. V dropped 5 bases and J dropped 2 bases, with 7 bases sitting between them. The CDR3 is CASSPRGNQPQHF. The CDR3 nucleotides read TGTGCCAGCAGTCCCCGGGGCAATCAGCCCCAGCATTTT.

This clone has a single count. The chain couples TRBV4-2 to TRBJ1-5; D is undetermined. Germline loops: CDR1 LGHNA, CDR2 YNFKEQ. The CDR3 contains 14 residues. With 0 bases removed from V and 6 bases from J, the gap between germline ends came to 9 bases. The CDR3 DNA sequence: TGTGCCAGCAGCCAAGATAGAGGGAGTCAGCCCCAGCATTTT. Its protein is CASSQDRGSQPQHF.

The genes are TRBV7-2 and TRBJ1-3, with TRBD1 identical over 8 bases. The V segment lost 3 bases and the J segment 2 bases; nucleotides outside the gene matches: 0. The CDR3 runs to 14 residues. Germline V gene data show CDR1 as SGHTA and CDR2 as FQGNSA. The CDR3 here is CASSFRGPGNTIYF. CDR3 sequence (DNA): TGTGCCAGCAGCTTCAGGGGGCCTGGAAACACCATATATTTT.

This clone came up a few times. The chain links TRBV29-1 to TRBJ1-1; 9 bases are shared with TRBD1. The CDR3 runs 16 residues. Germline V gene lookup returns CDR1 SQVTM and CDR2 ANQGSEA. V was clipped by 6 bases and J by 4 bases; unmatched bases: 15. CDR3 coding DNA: TGCAGCGTACGACTACCAGGGACAGGGACGCCCACTGAAGCTTTCTTT. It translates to CSVRLPGTGTPTEAFF.

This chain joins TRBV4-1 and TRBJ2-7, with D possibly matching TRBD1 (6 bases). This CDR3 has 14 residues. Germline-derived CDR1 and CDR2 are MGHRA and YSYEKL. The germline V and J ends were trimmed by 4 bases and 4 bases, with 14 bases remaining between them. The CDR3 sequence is CASSRTEGSYEQYF. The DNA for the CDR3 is TGCGCCAGCAGCCGGACAGAGGGTTCGTACGAGCAGTACTTC.

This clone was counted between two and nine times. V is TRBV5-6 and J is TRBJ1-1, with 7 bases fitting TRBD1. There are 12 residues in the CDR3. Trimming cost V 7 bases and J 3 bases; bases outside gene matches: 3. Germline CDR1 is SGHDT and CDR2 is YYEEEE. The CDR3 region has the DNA TGTGCCAGCCACAGGGGCTACACTGAAGCTTTCTTT. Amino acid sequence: CASHRGYTEAFF.

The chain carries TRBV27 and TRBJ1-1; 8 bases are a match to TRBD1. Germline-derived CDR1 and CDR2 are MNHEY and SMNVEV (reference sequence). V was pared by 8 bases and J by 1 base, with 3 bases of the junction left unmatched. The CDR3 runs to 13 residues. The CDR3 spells CASSGQGNTEAFF. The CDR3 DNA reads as TGTGCCAGCTCTGGACAGGGGAACACTGAAGCTTTCTTT.

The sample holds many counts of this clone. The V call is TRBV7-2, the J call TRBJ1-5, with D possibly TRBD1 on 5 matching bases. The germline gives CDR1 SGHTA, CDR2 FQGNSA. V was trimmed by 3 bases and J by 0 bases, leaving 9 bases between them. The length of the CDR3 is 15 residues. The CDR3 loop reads CASSFGGYSNQPQHF. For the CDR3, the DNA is TGTGCCAGCAGCTTCGGGGGGTATAGCAATCAGCCCCAGCATTTT.

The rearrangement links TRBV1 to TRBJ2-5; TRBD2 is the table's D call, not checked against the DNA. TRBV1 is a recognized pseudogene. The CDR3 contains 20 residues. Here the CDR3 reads CTSSHRIPGLAGGDQETQYF. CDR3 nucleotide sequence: TGCACCAGCAGCCACCGAATTCCGGGACTAGCGGGGGGTGACCAAGAGACCCAGTACTTC.

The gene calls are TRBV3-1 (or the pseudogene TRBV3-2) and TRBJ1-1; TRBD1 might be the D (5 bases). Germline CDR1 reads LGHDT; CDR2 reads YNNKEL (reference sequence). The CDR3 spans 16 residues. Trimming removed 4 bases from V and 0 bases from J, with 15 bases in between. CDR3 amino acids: CASSPPKKGMNTEAFF. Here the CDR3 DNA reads TGTGCCAGCAGCCCCCCGAAGAAGGGGATGAACACTGAAGCTTTCTTT.

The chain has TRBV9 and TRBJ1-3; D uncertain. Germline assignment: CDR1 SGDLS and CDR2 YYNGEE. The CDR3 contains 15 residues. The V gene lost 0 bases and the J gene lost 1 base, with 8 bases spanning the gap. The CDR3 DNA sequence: TGTGCCAGCAGCGTAGACGGTCTATCTGGAAACACCATATATTTT. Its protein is CASSVDGLSGNTIYF.

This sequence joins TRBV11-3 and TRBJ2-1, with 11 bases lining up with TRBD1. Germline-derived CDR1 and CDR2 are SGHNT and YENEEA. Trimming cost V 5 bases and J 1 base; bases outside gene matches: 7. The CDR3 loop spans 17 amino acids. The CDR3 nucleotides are TGTGCCAGCAGCCCAAAGGACAGGGGGCGATCCTACAATGAGCAGTTCTTC. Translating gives CASSPKDRGRSYNEQFF.